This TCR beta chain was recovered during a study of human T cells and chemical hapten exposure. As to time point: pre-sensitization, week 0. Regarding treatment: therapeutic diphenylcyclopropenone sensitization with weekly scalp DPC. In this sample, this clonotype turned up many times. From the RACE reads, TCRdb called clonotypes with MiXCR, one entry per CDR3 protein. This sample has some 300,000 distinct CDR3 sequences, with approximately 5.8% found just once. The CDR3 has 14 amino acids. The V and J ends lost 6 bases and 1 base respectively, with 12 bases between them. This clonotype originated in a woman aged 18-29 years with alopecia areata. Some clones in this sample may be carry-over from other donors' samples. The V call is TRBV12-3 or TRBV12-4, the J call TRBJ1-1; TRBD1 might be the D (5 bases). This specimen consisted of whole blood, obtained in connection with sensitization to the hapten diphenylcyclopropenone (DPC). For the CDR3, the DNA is TGTGCCAGCAGGGGGGGACTGCAGAACACTGAAGCTTTCTTT. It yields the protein CASRGGLQNTEAFF.